The clone carrying this T cell receptor (beta chain) appeared many times. Its antigen is as yet unknown. This record belongs to a study of T cells after yellow fever vaccination. Study results and caveats: A faster peak, day 5 versus 15, was reached by the weaker secondary response.

J was trimmed by 12 bases and V by 6 bases; bases with no gene match: 8. The CDR3 is made up of 14 amino acids. By 5'RACE template switching, TCR cDNA was produced, with a universal primer site and UMIs added in the process. TCRdb used MiXCR to reprocess the 5' RACE reads, holding one entry per CDR3 protein. The table has 300,000 to 350,000 distinct CDR3 sequences, over 3.5% seen once. This clonotype originated in a man younger than 35 who received the YFV17D yellow fever vaccine. This specimen consisted of PBMCs, obtained 15 days after the yellow fever booster vaccination. The chain links TRBV12-3 or TRBV12-4 to TRBJ2-1; TRBD2 aligns across 13 bases. CDR3 DNA: TGTGCCAGCAGCGCGGGACTAGCGGGGCCCTGGCAGTTCTTC. As protein: CASSAGLAGPWQFF.